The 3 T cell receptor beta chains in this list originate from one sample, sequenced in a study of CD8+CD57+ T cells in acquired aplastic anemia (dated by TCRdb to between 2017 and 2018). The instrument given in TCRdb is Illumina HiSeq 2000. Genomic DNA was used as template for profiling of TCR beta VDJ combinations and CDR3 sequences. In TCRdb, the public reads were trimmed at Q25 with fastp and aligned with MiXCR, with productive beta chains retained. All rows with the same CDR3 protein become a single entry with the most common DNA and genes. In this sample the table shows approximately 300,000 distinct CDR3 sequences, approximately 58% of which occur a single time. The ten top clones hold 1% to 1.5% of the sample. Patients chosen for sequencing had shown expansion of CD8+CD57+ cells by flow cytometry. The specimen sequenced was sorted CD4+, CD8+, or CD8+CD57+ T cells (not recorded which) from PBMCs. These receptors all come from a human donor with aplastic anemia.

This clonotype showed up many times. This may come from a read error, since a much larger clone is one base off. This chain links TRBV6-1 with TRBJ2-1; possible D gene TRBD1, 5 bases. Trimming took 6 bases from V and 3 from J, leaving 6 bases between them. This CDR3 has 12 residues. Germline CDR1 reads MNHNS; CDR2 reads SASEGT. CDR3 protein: CASSDSYNEQFF. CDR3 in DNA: TGTGCCAGCAGCGACAGCTACAATGAGCAGTTCTTC.

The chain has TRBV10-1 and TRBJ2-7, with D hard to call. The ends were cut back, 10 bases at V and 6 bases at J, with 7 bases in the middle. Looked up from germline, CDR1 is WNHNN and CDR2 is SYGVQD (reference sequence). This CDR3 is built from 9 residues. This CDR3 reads CAIPPEQYF. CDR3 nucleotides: TGCGCCATCCCCCCCGAGCAGTACTTC.

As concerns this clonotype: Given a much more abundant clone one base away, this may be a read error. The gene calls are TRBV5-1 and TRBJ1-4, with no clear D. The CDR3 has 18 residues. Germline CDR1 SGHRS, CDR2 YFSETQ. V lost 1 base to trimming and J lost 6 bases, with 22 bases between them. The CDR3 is CASSLSSPERVPDEKLFF. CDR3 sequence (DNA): TGCGCCAGCAGCTTGTCCTCCCCCGAGAGGGTCCCTGATGAAAAACTGTTTTTT.